Below, 23 T cell receptor beta chains from the same sample are listed, as sequenced in a study of regulatory T cells in long-lasting Graves disease. With iRepertoire HTBI primers and Arm-PCR of CDR3 regions, TCR beta libraries were built. TCRdb fed the multiplex PCR reads into MiXCR, producing one record per CDR3 protein. In the table there are a few hundred thousand distinct CDR3 sequences, 20% to 30% of which are singletons. Noted time point: persistent/refractory GD, antithyroid drugs over 5 years with positive TRAb. RNA isolated from PBMCs was used to make the TCR library. Here the sequenced sample was peripheral blood mononuclear cells (PBMCs), taken when the disease was refractory, from a patient treated with antithyroid drugs. The receptors stem from a female donor with Graves disease.

This chain links TRBV6-2 or TRBV6-3 with TRBJ2-2, with 12 bases identical to TRBD2. Germline trimming cut 1 base from V and 0 bases from J; bases unmatched to any gene: 9. The CDR3 length is 20 residues. Germline V lookup: CDR1 MNHEY, CDR2 SVGEGT. CDR3 sequence: CASSYYGLAGMGANTGELFF. The DNA for the CDR3 is TGTGCCAGCAGTTACTATGGACTAGCGGGAATGGGGGCGAACACCGGGGAGCTGTTTTTT.

The chain joins TRBV2 to TRBJ2-2, with a possible D match to TRBD2 (6 bases). Trimming left V 0 bases short and J 9 bases short, with 14 bases between. The CDR3 covers 15 residues. Germline V gene sequence: CDR1 SNHLY, CDR2 FYNNEI. The CDR3 region is CASSEAVLATRELFF. DNA for the CDR3: TGTGCCAGCAGTGAAGCCGTACTAGCTACCAGGGAGCTGTTTTTT. The full variable domain, with the rest looked up from reference TRBV2 and TRBJ2-2, is EPEVTQTPSHQVTQMGQEVILRCVPISNHLYFYWYRQILGQKVEFLVSFYNNEISEKSEIFDDQFSVERPDGSNFTLKIRSTKLEDSAMYFCASSEAVLATRELFFGEGSRLTVL.

In this sample, this clonotype turned up many times. The rearrangement uses TRBV7-2 and TRBJ2-7, with no clear D. Germline V gene data show CDR1 as SGHTA and CDR2 as FQGNSA. The CDR3 has 14 residues. V lost 3 bases and J 7 bases, leaving 16 bases between the germline ends. CDR3 protein: CASSFPFDGVEQYF. CDR3 sequence (DNA): TGTGCCAGCAGCTTCCCCTTTGATGGGGTTGAGCAGTACTTC.

This clonotype turned up a few times. The J gene is TRBJ1-6, the V gene TRBV30, with 10 positions matching TRBD1. V dropped 0 bases and J dropped 8; count of bases not matched to a gene: 7. This CDR3 is 16 amino acids long. Per the germline V gene, CDR1 is GTSNPN and CDR2 is SVGIG (reference sequence). The CDR3 sequence is CAWSVPMGQGYSPLHF. In DNA form, the CDR3 reads TGTGCCTGGAGTGTTCCCATGGGACAGGGGTATTCACCCCTCCACTTT.

The chain combines TRBV15 with TRBJ2-7, with 10 bases aligning to TRBD1. This CDR3 spans 15 amino acids. The germline V gene encodes CDR1 LNHNV and CDR2 YYDKDF (reference sequence). The J segment lost 2 bases and the V segment lost 2 bases, leaving 3 bases of the junction unmatched. The CDR3 here is CATSRFGQGAYEQYF. For the CDR3, the DNA is TGTGCCACCAGCAGATTTGGACAGGGGGCCTACGAGCAGTACTTC.

The CDR3 sequence: CASSFVRIGIQETQYF. The DNA of the CDR3 is TGTGCCAGCAGTTTCGTAAGAATTGGGATTCAAGAGACCCAGTACTTC. The chain recombines TRBV28 with TRBJ2-5; D unresolved. In germline, CDR1 is MDHEN, CDR2 SYDVKM. V dropped 3 bases and J dropped 2 bases, with 16 bases sitting between them. The CDR3 extends over 16 amino acids. Full variable domain (rest looked up from reference TRBV28 and TRBJ2-5): DVKVTQSSRYLVKRTGEKVFLECVQDMDHENMFWYRQDPGLGLRLIYFSYDVKMKEKGDIPEGYSVSREKKERFSLILESASTNQTSMYLCASSFVRIGIQETQYFGPGTRLLVL.

The table lists this clonotype with a few counts. The rearrangement uses TRBV7-2 and TRBJ2-7; tentatively, D is TRBD1 or TRBD2 (6 bases each). V gave up 1 base and J gave up 3 bases, with 13 bases separating them. The CDR3 loop spans 15 amino acids. Germline CDR1 and CDR2: SGHTA and FQGNSA. The CDR3 loop reads CASSLDGGAIYEQYF. CDR3 coding DNA: TGTGCCAGCAGCTTAGACGGGGGCGCAATCTACGAGCAGTACTTC.

This clonotype was observed a handful of times. The chain employs TRBV29-1 and TRBJ1-4; the D gene is possibly TRBD1 (6 bases). The V end was cut by 4 bases, the J end by 7 bases, with 13 bases between. The CDR3 runs to 13 residues. Germline CDR1 reads SQVTM; CDR2 reads ANQGSEA. DNA of the CDR3: TGCAGCGTTGCGTTGGGGGCGGCTGAAAAACTGTTTTTT. Translation gives CSVALGAAEKLFF.

In this sample, this clonotype turned up a few times. The chain carries TRBV14 and TRBJ2-7; tentatively, D is TRBD1 or TRBD2 (5 bases each). CDR3 size: 19 residues. Germline CDR1 reads SGHDN; CDR2 reads FVKESK. V lost 3 bases and J lost 3, with 27 bases in between. The CDR3 bases are TGTGCCAGCAGCCAGGGCCGGGACGGTACCTTTCCGGTCCTCTACGAGCAGTACTTC. The encoded protein is CASSQGRDGTFPVLYEQYF.

The chain is built from TRBV19 and TRBJ2-2; 10 bases agree with TRBD2. Germline assignment: CDR1 LNHDA and CDR2 SQIVND (reference sequence). The CDR3 is made up of 14 amino acids. Here the CDR3 reads CAMSSGRDTGELFF. CDR3 nucleotide sequence: TGTGCGATGTCCAGCGGGAGGGACACCGGGGAGCTGTTTTTT.

Worth noting for this clonotype: This clone may be a read error of a much larger clone one base away. V and J are TRBV7-2 and TRBJ2-7; TRBD2 matches at 8 bases. Germline V CDR1 and CDR2: SGHTA, FQGNSA. The CDR3 is 14 residues long. V dropped 3 bases and J dropped 2; count of bases not matched to a gene: 3. Written as DNA, the CDR3 is TGTGCCAGCAGCTTTACTAGCGGAACCTACGAGCAGTACTTC. It specifies CASSFTSGTYEQYF.

The CDR3 DNA reads TGTGCCAGTAGTAAGGCTAGCGGGAGAAACCACAATGAGCAGTTCTTC. This sequence encodes CASSKASGRNHNEQFF. The rearrangement links TRBV19 to TRBJ2-1; 10 bases map to TRBD2. The CDR3 sequence is 16 residues long. The V gene's germline CDR1 is LNHDA and CDR2 SQIVND (reference sequence). J lost 5 bases, V lost 4 bases, and 8 bases had no gene match.

This clonotype came up many times. This sequence joins TRBV6-1 and TRBJ1-1; D gene ambiguous. Trimming cost V 6 bases and J 1 base, with 12 bases left between them. The length of the CDR3 is 14 residues. The V gene's germline CDR1 is MNHNS and CDR2 SASEGT. CDR3 nucleotide sequence: TGTGCCAGCAGCCGAGGCGACGGGAACACTGAAGCTTTCTTT. It encodes CASSRGDGNTEAFF.

This clonotype has only a few counts. The chain has TRBV27 and TRBJ2-7, with 7 nucleotides matching TRBD1. J gave up 0 bases and V 6 bases, and 5 bases lay outside the gene matches. Germline assignment: CDR1 MNHEY and CDR2 SMNVEV (reference sequence). The CDR3 has 14 residues. The CDR3 nucleotides read TGTGCCAGCAGACCCGGGACAGACTCCTACGAGCAGTACTTC. Encoded protein: CASRPGTDSYEQYF.

This clonotype was seen repeatedly, ten times or more. The chain carries TRBV6-1 and TRBJ2-6; 8 positions agree with TRBD1. CDR1 and CDR2 (germline): MNHNS, SASEGT. J was trimmed by 4 bases and V by 7 bases; bases with no gene match: 6. The CDR3 contains 15 residues. The CDR3 region is CASIEGQAGANVLTF. CDR3 nucleotides: TGTGCCAGCATCGAGGGACAGGCCGGGGCCAACGTCCTGACTTTC.

With regard to this clonotype: This could be a read error, since a much larger clone is one nucleotide away. This sequence joins TRBV5-1 and TRBJ2-7, with unresolved D. The CDR3 runs 12 residues. The V gene's germline CDR1 is SGHRS and CDR2 YFSETQ. CDR3 sequence: CAGSPTFAEQYF. The CDR3 nucleotides read TGCGCCGGCAGCCCGACCTTTGCGGAGCAGTACTTC.

The rearrangement links TRBV30 to TRBJ1-5; the match to TRBD1 covers 8 bases. Germline lookup yields CDR1 GTSNPN and CDR2 SVGIG (reference sequence). The V and J ends lost 0 bases and 5 bases, in that order; junction bases with no gene match: 3. The CDR3 loop spans 14 amino acids. The CDR3 coding sequence is TGTGCCTGGAGTGTATCAGGGGGCTATCAGCCCCAGCATTTT. Amino acid sequence: CAWSVSGGYQPQHF.

This clonotype was seen at least ten times. The rearrangement links TRBV6-5 to TRBJ1-2; D might be TRBD1 (6 bases). Germline V gives CDR1 MNHEY, CDR2 SVGAGI. Trimming cost V 2 bases and J 3 bases, with 10 bases left between them. This CDR3 has 14 amino acids. CDR3 loop: CASSYQGHDYGYTF. The CDR3 DNA sequence: TGTGCCAGCAGTTACCAGGGACATGACTATGGCTACACCTTC.

This clonotype was recorded at least ten times. The CDR3 loop is CASSYKVDYGYTF. The CDR3 nucleotides read TGTGCCAGCAGTTACAAGGTGGACTATGGCTACACCTTC. The chain joins TRBV6-5 to TRBJ1-2; D gene ambiguous. Germline CDR1 reads MNHEY; CDR2 reads SVGAGI. This CDR3 region has 13 residues. The germline V and J ends were trimmed by 2 bases and 3 bases, with 7 bases remaining between them.

The chain joins TRBV5-1 to TRBJ2-7; D might be TRBD2 (5 bases). This CDR3 region has 16 residues. The V end lost 0 bases, the J end lost 4 bases, and 17 bases lay between the germline ends. The V gene's germline CDR1 is SGHRS and CDR2 YFSETQ. Here the CDR3 DNA reads TGCGCCAGCAGCTTGGCCCCGGGGTATCAAATTTACGAGCAGTACTTC. Its protein is CASSLAPGYQIYEQYF.

At least ten counts were recorded for this clonotype. DNA of the CDR3: TGTGCCAGCACCTCTGGGGGAGAGACCCAGTACTTC. This gives the protein CASTSGGETQYF. V and J are TRBV6-1 and TRBJ2-5; D tentatively reads TRBD1 or TRBD2 (5 bases each). This CDR3 region has 12 residues. Per the germline V gene, CDR1 is MNHNS and CDR2 is SASEGT. The ends were cut back, 7 bases at V and 4 bases at J, with 10 bases in the middle.

Details on this clonotype: A read error may explain this, as a much larger clone is one base away. The chain uses TRBV2 and TRBJ1-5, with D possibly matching TRBD1 (5 bases). CDR1 SNHLY and CDR2 FYNNEI come from the germline V gene. The CDR3 has 15 amino acids. CDR3 DNA sequence: TGTGTCAGCAGTGCCAGGGAGGGGCTAAATCAGCCCCAGCATTTT. It yields the protein CVSSAREGLNQPQHF.

This clonotype was detected a few times. This chain uses TRBV5-5 with TRBJ1-1, with D unclear. Between the trimmed V and J ends, which lost 4 bases and 2 bases, there was a span of 18 bases. This CDR3 comprises 16 residues. Germline loops: CDR1 SGHKS, CDR2 YYEKEE (reference sequence). Here the CDR3 reads CASSALVRGPNTEAFF. CDR3 DNA: TGTGCCAGCAGCGCGCTAGTTCGAGGTCCTAACACTGAAGCTTTCTTT.